This is a list of T cell receptor beta chains from one sample in a study of blood T cell repertoires in COVID-19. This table comes from immunoSEQ multiplex PCR, and its TCRdb copy is limited to in-frame clones, with some not included. The data contain about 120,000 clones, about 87% of them seen just once; the ten biggest clones take up about a tenth. Sequenced material: peripheral blood. The receptors come from a man aged 45-65 years with acute or convalescent COVID-19. Each CDR3 is given with its conserved first and last residue. Each record gives: V gene, J gene, clone size, D gene, CDR3 DNA, CDR3 protein. D genes are given only for firm matches. The listing skips clone size in some rows; elsewhere it reads once, few, many or a size class.

V gene: TRBV7-9; J gene: TRBJ1-1; clone size: -; D gene: -; CDR3 DNA: TGTGCCAGCAGCTTAGCCTCGGTGAACACTGAAGCTTTCTTT; CDR3 protein: CASSLASVNTEAFF
V gene: TRBV3-1/TRBV3-2; J gene: TRBJ1-5; clone size: few; D gene: -; CDR3 DNA: TGTGCCAGCAGCCAGCAGGGTGGCAATCAGCCCCAGCATTTT; CDR3 protein: CASSQQGGNQPQHF
V gene: TRBV19; J gene: TRBJ1-1; clone size: -; D gene: -; CDR3 DNA: TGTGCCAGTATTCAGAACACTGAAGCTTTCTTT; CDR3 protein: CASIQNTEAFF
V gene: TRBV11-2; J gene: TRBJ2-7; clone size: -; D gene: TRBD2; CDR3 DNA: TGTGCCAGCAGGGCGGGGGGGGGCCACGAGCAGTACTTC; CDR3 protein: CASRAGGGHEQYF
V gene: TRBV10-2; J gene: TRBJ2-1; clone size: few; D gene: -; CDR3 DNA: TGCGCCAGCAGCGACATCCGTTTGTGGGAGAAGCGGCGGAATGAGCAGTTCTTC; CDR3 protein: CASSDIRLWEKRRNEQFF
V gene: TRBV7-2; J gene: TRBJ2-3; clone size: -; D gene: TRBD2; CDR3 DNA: TGTGCCAGCAGCTTAGTAGGTGGGGGGGGTCGCACAGATACGCAGTATTTT; CDR3 protein: CASSLVGGGGRTDTQYF
V gene: TRBV7-8; J gene: TRBJ2-7; clone size: -; D gene: TRBD1; CDR3 DNA: TGTGCCAGCAGCCGGACAGGGGGCCCCTACGAGCAGTACTTC; CDR3 protein: CASSRTGGPYEQYF
V gene: TRBV6-5; J gene: TRBJ1-2; clone size: -; D gene: -; CDR3 DNA: TGTGCCAGCAGTTACTCGAACAAGGGCTACACCTTC; CDR3 protein: CASSYSNKGYTF
V gene: TRBV18; J gene: TRBJ2-1; clone size: few; D gene: -; CDR3 DNA: TGTGCCAGCTCACCATATGTAGGGGGTGTCAATGAGCAGTTCTTC; CDR3 protein: CASSPYVGGVNEQFF
V gene: TRBV11-2; J gene: TRBJ1-1; clone size: -; D gene: -; CDR3 DNA: TGTGCCAGCAGCTTAGAGGGTCCAGGAGCTTTCTTT; CDR3 protein: CASSLEGPGAFF
V gene: TRBV3-1/TRBV3-2; J gene: TRBJ2-4; clone size: -; D gene: TRBD1; CDR3 DNA: TGTGCCAGCAGCCAAAAACAGGGGATACTAGCCAAAAACATTCAGTACTTC; CDR3 protein: CASSQKQGILAKNIQYF
V gene: TRBV14; J gene: TRBJ2-5; clone size: -; D gene: TRBD2; CDR3 DNA: TGTGCCAGCAGCCAACTATTAGCGGGAGTGGAGACCCAGTACTTC; CDR3 protein: CASSQLLAGVETQYF
V gene: TRBV3-1/TRBV3-2; J gene: TRBJ1-1; clone size: few; D gene: -; CDR3 DNA: TGTGCCAGCAGCTCGCGCGCCCCGAACACTGAAGCTTTCTTT; CDR3 protein: CASSSRAPNTEAFF
V gene: TRBV5-4; J gene: TRBJ1-1; clone size: -; D gene: TRBD1; CDR3 DNA: TGTGCCAGCAGCCGTCCCGTTGGGGGACAGGGTGCCACTGAAGCTTTCTTT; CDR3 protein: CASSRPVGGQGATEAFF
V gene: TRBV6-2/TRBV6-3; J gene: TRBJ2-7; clone size: many; D gene: -; CDR3 DNA: TGTGCCAGCAGTTACAAGAGCGAATCCAACGAGCAGTACTTC; CDR3 protein: CASSYKSESNEQYF
V gene: TRBV11-3; J gene: TRBJ2-1; clone size: -; D gene: TRBD1; CDR3 DNA: TGTGCCAGCAGTTCCGGACAGGGGGGGTACAATGAGCAGTTCTTC; CDR3 protein: CASSSGQGGYNEQFF
V gene: TRBV6-6; J gene: TRBJ1-4; clone size: once; D gene: -; CDR3 DNA: TGTGCCAGCTTATCAGCGCGGGGCTTGGGAGGAGAAAAACTGTTTTTT; CDR3 protein: CASLSARGLGGEKLFF
V gene: TRBV5-1; J gene: TRBJ1-1; clone size: few; D gene: -; CDR3 DNA: TGCGCCAGCAGCTTGGATGGACAGAGGACTGAAGCTTTCTTT; CDR3 protein: CASSLDGQRTEAFF
V gene: TRBV4-2; J gene: TRBJ1-1; clone size: -; D gene: -; CDR3 DNA: TGTGCCAGCAGCCAAGAAGGACAGAACACTGAAGCTTTCTTT; CDR3 protein: CASSQEGQNTEAFF
V gene: TRBV6-1; J gene: TRBJ1-1; clone size: once; D gene: TRBD1; CDR3 DNA: TGTGCCAGCAGTGAAGCTGCAGGGGGGGCTTTCTTT; CDR3 protein: CASSEAAGGAFF
V gene: TRBV7-6; J gene: TRBJ2-1; clone size: -; D gene: TRBD2; CDR3 DNA: TGTGCCAGCAGCTTATATAGCGGGAGCGACAATGAGCAGTTCTTC; CDR3 protein: CASSLYSGSDNEQFF
V gene: TRBV28; J gene: TRBJ1-3; clone size: -; D gene: -; CDR3 DNA: TGTGCCAGCAGTTTTGCTTCGGGTAGGGGCGGAAACACCATATATTTT; CDR3 protein: CASSFASGRGGNTIYF
V gene: TRBV27; J gene: TRBJ1-5; clone size: few; D gene: TRBD1; CDR3 DNA: TGTGCCAGCAGTTTAAACACAGGGGGCAGAAGCAATCAGCCCCAGCATTTT; CDR3 protein: CASSLNTGGRSNQPQHF
V gene: TRBV11-2; J gene: TRBJ2-7; clone size: -; D gene: TRBD2; CDR3 DNA: TGTGCCAGCAGCCAAGAGACTAGCGGGGGATACGAGCAGTACTTC; CDR3 protein: CASSQETSGGYEQYF